This entry lists 26 T cell receptor beta chains sequenced from one sample in a study of blood T cell repertoires in COVID-19. This table comes from immunoSEQ multiplex PCR, and its TCRdb copy is limited to in-frame clones, with some not included. The data show some 150,000 clones, 83% seen once. Sample: peripheral blood. These TCRs come from a woman in her sixties or seventies with COVID-19, enrolled during active disease.

The gene calls are TRBV6-2 or TRBV6-3 and TRBJ1-5; TRBD1 might be the D (6 bases). The CDR3 covers 20 residues. CDR1 is MNHEY and CDR2 is SVGEGT in the germline V gene. The V and J ends lost 3 bases and 0 bases respectively, with 24 bases between them. CDR3 loop: CASSYVWSDRGGYSNQPQHF. The CDR3 DNA reads as TGTGCCAGCAGTTATGTCTGGTCGGACAGAGGAGGTTATAGCAATCAGCCCCAGCATTTT.

This rearrangement joins TRBV5-1 to TRBJ2-3; 10 positions match TRBD1. This CDR3 is built from 18 residues. In germline, CDR1 is SGHRS, CDR2 YFSETQ. With 4 bases clipped from V and 2 bases from J, the junction kept 13 bases outside the gene matches. The CDR3 region is CASSSRDRGQRFTDTQYF. For the CDR3, the DNA is TGCGCCAGCAGCAGCCGGGACAGGGGTCAAAGGTTCACAGATACGCAGTATTTT.

A note on this clone: Other DNA sequences in the same sample also yield this CDR3. V usage is TRBV3-1 (or the pseudogene TRBV3-2) and J usage is TRBJ1-1; TRBD1 matches at 7 bases. This CDR3 region has 15 residues. Germline V gene lookup returns CDR1 LGHDT and CDR2 YNNKEL (reference sequence). After removal of 4 bases from V and 0 bases from J, the junction contained 5 bases not matched to a gene. The DNA of the CDR3 is TGTGCCAGCAGCCTCCGGACAGGATTGAACACTGAAGCTTTCTTT. Protein product: CASSLRTGLNTEAFF.

Concerning this clone: The junction departs from germline at one end; a sequencing error may be responsible. The chain is built from TRBV30 and TRBJ2-1, with 8 nucleotides matching TRBD2. Per the germline V gene, CDR1 is GTSNPN and CDR2 is SVGIG (reference sequence). The CDR3 runs to 16 residues. The CDR3 region is CAWRGGLAGSSNEQFF. Written as DNA, the CDR3 is TGTGCCTGGAGGGGTGGATTAGCGGGGTCCTCCAATGAGCAGTTCTTC.

This chain links TRBV2 with TRBJ1-2; D is perhaps TRBD1 (6 bases). This CDR3 is built from 11 residues. Trimming shortened V by 10 bases and J by 7 bases, and 13 bases separated the two germline ends. Germline CDR1 is SNHLY and CDR2 is FYNNEI. CDR3 coding DNA: TGTGCCACCCCGAGGGGGAGTGGCTACACCTTC. Translating gives CATPRGSGYTF.

CDR3 nucleotides: TGTGCCAGCAGCTCCAGGGGGTTCTTAGCCGGGGAGCTGTTTTTT. This encodes CASSSRGFLAGELFF. This chain connects TRBV7-6 to TRBJ2-2; TRBD1 matches 7 bases. Germline trimming cut 4 bases from V and 6 bases from J; bases unmatched to any gene: 8. Per the germline V gene, CDR1 is SGHVS and CDR2 is FNYEAQ. This CDR3 contains 15 residues.

The chain carries TRBV5-6 and TRBJ2-1; weak D call: TRBD1 (6 bases). V shed 0 bases and J shed 7 bases, with 11 bases lying between them. Germline values: CDR1 SGHDT, CDR2 YYEEEE. The CDR3 contains 14 residues. The CDR3 DNA follows: TGTGCCAGCAGCTTGGTACAGGGCCGGAATGAGCAGTTCTTC. It specifies CASSLVQGRNEQFF.

This clone came up once. The chain has TRBV6-5 and TRBJ1-4, with 10 positions matching TRBD1. The CDR3 contains 15 residues. Per the germline V gene, CDR1 is MNHEY and CDR2 is SVGAGI. The trim removed 5 bases at V and 7 bases at J, leaving 7 bases unmatched. This CDR3 is CASSPGDRGGEKLFF. The DNA for the CDR3 is TGTGCCAGCAGTCCGGGGGACAGGGGTGGTGAAAAACTGTTTTTT.

A single count supports this clone. The genes are TRBV7-9 and TRBJ1-2; the match to TRBD1 covers 8 bases. The CDR3 spans 15 residues. Germline assignment: CDR1 SEHNR and CDR2 FQNEAQ (reference sequence). V gave up 5 bases and J gave up 7 bases; unmatched junction bases: 12. The CDR3 loop reads CASSPTGQGLGGYTF. In nucleotides, the CDR3 is TGTGCCAGCAGCCCAACCGGACAGGGTTTGGGTGGCTACACCTTC.

The chain carries TRBV27 and TRBJ2-3, with D uncertain. Trimming took 10 bases from V and 0 from J, leaving 14 bases between them. The CDR3 has 14 amino acids. The germline CDR1 and CDR2 sequences are MNHEY and SMNVEV (reference sequence). DNA for the CDR3: TGTGCCACTTCACTCGTCATAAGCACAGATACGCAGTATTTT. Amino acid sequence: CATSLVISTDTQYF.

The CDR3 DNA follows: TGCGCCAGCAGCATCCGGTCTATCACAGATACGCAGTATTTT. Residues: CASSIRSITDTQYF. The genes are TRBV5-1 and TRBJ2-3; D is uncertain. Germline lookup yields CDR1 SGHRS and CDR2 YFSETQ. The V end was cut by 4 bases, the J end by 2 bases, with 11 bases between. The CDR3 sequence is 14 residues long.

This sequence joins TRBV7-9 and TRBJ1-5, with D perhaps matching TRBD1 (5 bases). The germline gives CDR1 SEHNR, CDR2 FQNEAQ (reference sequence). The CDR3 runs to 14 residues. Trimming took 3 bases from V and 7 from J, leaving 13 bases between them. The CDR3 sequence is CASSFEGRGQPQHF. CDR3 in DNA: TGTGCCAGCAGCTTCGAGGGGCGGGGGCAGCCCCAGCATTTT. Looking up the rest from reference TRBV7-9 and TRBJ1-5 gives the full variable domain: DTGVSQNPRHKITKRGQNVTFRCDPISEHNRLYWYRQTLGQGPEFLTYFQNEAQLEKSRLLSDRFSAERPKGSFSTLEIQRTEQGDSAMYLCASSFEGRGQPQHFGDGTRLSIL.

Points on this clone: Being one base from a much bigger clone, this may be a read error. Within the sample, other DNA sequences also encode this same CDR3. V gene TRBV11-3 combines with J gene TRBJ1-1; no clear D. Germline V gene sequence: CDR1 SGHNT, CDR2 YENEEA. There are 13 residues in the CDR3. Trimming removed 1 base from V and 2 bases from J, with 5 bases in between. The CDR3 spells CASSLGGNTEAFF. CDR3 bases: TGTGCCAGCAGCTTAGGAGGAAACACTGAAGCTTTCTTT.

This clone was found a few times. The chain links TRBV7-9 to TRBJ1-1, with 9 bases matching TRBD1. The germline gives CDR1 SEHNR, CDR2 FQNEAQ (reference sequence). The CDR3 has 14 amino acids. Unmatched junction bases numbered 6, after V lost 5 bases and J lost 5 bases. The CDR3 region has the DNA TGTGCCAGCAGCAGCGACAGGGGGAGAACTGAAGCTTTCTTT. Residues: CASSSDRGRTEAFF.

The CDR3 DNA reads TGTGCCAGCAGTGAAAGGGCCAGGAGGTACTCACAAGAGACCCAGTACTTC. It is translated as CASSERARRYSQETQYF. The genes are TRBV6-1 and TRBJ2-5; the D gene is possibly TRBD2 (5 bases). Trimming left V 2 bases short and J 2 bases short, with 18 bases between. Germline loops: CDR1 MNHNS, CDR2 SASEGT. The CDR3 is made up of 17 amino acids.

V usage is TRBV7-9 and J usage is TRBJ1-5; D possibly corresponds to TRBD1 (5 bases). Germline V gene data show CDR1 as SEHNR and CDR2 as FQNEAQ (reference sequence). This CDR3 is built from 13 residues. Trimming cost V 5 bases and J 6 bases, with 11 bases left between them. Here the CDR3 reads CASSGGGSQPQHF. Here the CDR3 DNA reads TGTGCCAGCAGCGGGGGAGGTAGTCAGCCCCAGCATTTT.

By proportion, this clone is medium-sized (0.01 to 0.1%). The chain recombines TRBV4-1 with TRBJ1-4, with D hard to call. Deletions cut 5 bases from V and 11 bases from J, with 12 bases between. Per germline, CDR1 MGHRA and CDR2 YSYEKL. The CDR3 contains 12 residues. The CDR3 sequence is CASSVGERKLFF. CDR3 sequence (DNA): TGCGCCAGCAGCGTGGGAGAGAGGAAACTGTTTTTT.

This chain links TRBV2 with TRBJ1-1, with D unclear. CDR1 and CDR2 from the germline V gene are SNHLY and FYNNEI. Between the trimmed V and J ends, which lost 5 bases and 7 bases, there was a span of 14 bases. CDR3 length equals 13 residues. The CDR3 spells CASSPQAGREAFF. Written as DNA, the CDR3 is TGTGCCAGCAGTCCCCAGGCTGGGCGTGAAGCTTTCTTT.

The V gene is TRBV9, the J gene TRBJ2-7, with D possibly being TRBD1 (5 bases). This CDR3 has 14 amino acids. The germline V and J ends were trimmed by 0 bases and 2 bases, with 9 bases remaining between them. Per germline, CDR1 SGDLS and CDR2 YYNGEE. CDR3 nucleotides: TGTGCCAGCAGCGTAGCTTCAGGGCCCTACGAGCAGTACTTC. As protein: CASSVASGPYEQYF.

V usage is TRBV5-1 and J usage is TRBJ1-1, with 7 bases that match TRBD1. J lost 8 bases, V lost 4 bases, and 8 bases had no gene match. Germline V lookup: CDR1 SGHRS, CDR2 YFSETQ. This CDR3 is 13 amino acids long. The CDR3, as DNA: TGCGCCAGCAGCCCCCAACAGGGGTTGGAAGCTTTCTTT. Protein product: CASSPQQGLEAFF.

The V call is TRBV27, the J call TRBJ1-1; 7 nucleotides match TRBD1. Germline lookup yields CDR1 MNHEY and CDR2 SMNVEV (reference sequence). With V trimmed by 2 bases and J by 4 bases, 7 bases remained unmatched. The CDR3 sequence is 15 residues long. In DNA form, the CDR3 reads TGTGCCAGCAGTTTAAGGAGGGGGCGCGGCACTGAAGCTTTCTTT. It yields the protein CASSLRRGRGTEAFF.

The chain has TRBV4-2 and TRBJ2-7; 12 positions match TRBD2. Per germline, CDR1 LGHNA and CDR2 YNFKEQ. The CDR3 length is 18 residues. The V segment lost 4 bases and the J segment 6 bases; nucleotides outside the gene matches: 16. CDR3 region: CASSRLPPPSGRAIEQYF. CDR3 sequence (DNA): TGTGCCAGCAGCCGACTCCCACCTCCTAGCGGGAGGGCCATCGAGCAGTACTTC.

The gene calls are TRBV3-1 (or the pseudogene TRBV3-2) and TRBJ2-7, with 12 bases identical to TRBD2. Germline V CDR1 and CDR2: LGHDT, YNNKEL (reference sequence). After removal of 5 bases from V and 6 bases from J, the junction contained 11 bases not matched to a gene. This CDR3 contains 16 residues. The CDR3 nucleotides are TGTGCCAGCAGCGGGGCCGGGACTAGCGGGTCCCGCGAGCAGTACTTC. Its protein is CASSGAGTSGSREQYF.

The chain links TRBV5-1 to TRBJ2-1; 10 bases match TRBD1. J lost 7 bases, V lost 2 bases, and 6 bases had no gene match. The CDR3 extends over 15 amino acids. Germline values: CDR1 SGHRS, CDR2 YFSETQ. The CDR3 region has the DNA TGCGCCAGCAGCTTAAGACAGGGGGCGGGGAATGAGCAGTTCTTC. Its protein is CASSLRQGAGNEQFF.

The chain couples TRBV19 to TRBJ1-5; the D gene is possibly TRBD1 (5 bases). The length of the CDR3 is 17 residues. Germline V gives CDR1 LNHDA, CDR2 SQIVND (reference sequence). The germline V and J ends were trimmed by 4 bases and 1 base, with 17 bases remaining between them. The CDR3 DNA reads as TGTGCCAGTAGTAAACGCGGGGGTAAGGGGAGCAATCAGCCCCAGCATTTT. This sequence encodes CASSKRGGKGSNQPQHF.

This sequence joins TRBV10-2 and TRBJ1-6; possibly TRBD1 for D (5 bases). Germline lookup yields CDR1 WSHSY and CDR2 SAAADI. The CDR3 totals 15 residues. V shed 0 bases and J shed 6 bases, with 9 bases lying between them. CDR3 DNA sequence: TGCGCCAGCAGTGAGTCTGCTCAGGGTAATTCACCCCTCCACTTT. Its protein is CASSESAQGNSPLHF.